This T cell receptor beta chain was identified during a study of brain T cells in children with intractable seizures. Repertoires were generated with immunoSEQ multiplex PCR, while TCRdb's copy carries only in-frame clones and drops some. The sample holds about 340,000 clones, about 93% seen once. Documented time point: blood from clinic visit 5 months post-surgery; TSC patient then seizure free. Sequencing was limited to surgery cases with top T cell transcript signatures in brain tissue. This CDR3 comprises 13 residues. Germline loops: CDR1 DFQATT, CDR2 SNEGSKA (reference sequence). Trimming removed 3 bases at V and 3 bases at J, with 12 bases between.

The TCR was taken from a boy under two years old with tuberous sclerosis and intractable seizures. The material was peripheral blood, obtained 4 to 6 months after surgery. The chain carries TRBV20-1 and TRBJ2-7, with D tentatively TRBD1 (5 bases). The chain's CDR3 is CSASPRAGYEQYF. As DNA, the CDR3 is TGCAGTGCTAGTCCCAGGGCAGGCTACGAGCAGTACTTC.